Included here is one TCR beta chain sequence, with context. Its antigen is as yet unknown. This specimen comes from a study of identical twins. Template switching (which added a universal primer site) was used, and cDNA carried unique molecular identifiers. MiXCR was run by TCRdb on the 5' RACE reads, yielding one entry per CDR3 protein. The sample includes 450,000 or so distinct CDR3 sequences, 11% to 15% of them seen just once. Study-wide results and caveats: In drawing conclusions, the study used cross-sectional statistical analysis and did not follow the same donors.

The CDR3 is made up of 15 amino acids. V dropped 5 bases and J dropped 2 bases, with 15 bases sitting between them. The germline V gene has CDR1 MDHEN and CDR2 SYDVKM. These records were also assigned to another study, of yellow fever vaccine responses in identical twins. That work adds: Among the twins, the vaccine T cell response reportedly seemed partly convergent and partly personalized.

Sequencing was carried out using CD4+ T cells sorted from blood. The chain recombines TRBV28 with TRBJ1-1; weak D call: TRBD1 (6 bases). This TCR derives from a young woman in good health. CDR3 sequence reads: CASSTGQRLNTEAFF. CDR3 DNA: TGTGCCAGCAGTACCGGACAGCGACTTAACACTGAAGCTTTCTTT.